Reported below is one T cell receptor beta chain. Antigen specificity is unknown. The V end lost 0 bases, the J end lost 8 bases, and 10 bases lay between the germline ends. The CDR3 length is 13 residues. Germline V gene data show CDR1 as MGHRA and CDR2 as YSYEKL. This entry comes from a study of shared clonotypes between healthy human individuals. General study points: Some naive CD4 clonotypes, roughly 5%, turned up in common across four donors.

Each cell subset's genomic DNA was divided evenly among several immunoSEQ plates. The authors loaded about 200 ng DNA, roughly 27,000 T cell genomes, into sorted-subset replicate PCRs. TCRdb's table, derived via immunoSEQ multiplex PCR, lists solely in-frame clones and lacks some. Here the sample spans under 1,100,000 clones, approximately 72% being singletons. The rearrangement joins TRBV4-1 to TRBJ2-5; unclear D gene. The sample was memory CD4+ T cells sorted from blood. Subset: CD45RA-negative fraction. The receptor's source is a young man in good health. The CDR3 DNA is TGCGCCAGCAGCCAAGATCCCCTTGGAACCCAGTACTTC. This gives the protein CASSQDPLGTQYF.